These T cell receptor beta chains were read from a single sample in a study of vaccination effects on CD4 cells after COVID-19. These TCRs' antigens remain unknown. Method: immunoSEQ multiplex PCR; TCRdb's copy keeps in-frame clones and lacks some. The sample records around 37,000 clones, 73% being singletons. The sequencing used CD4+ T cells from PBMCs cultured with a peptide pool, collected before COVID-19 vaccination. The receptors originated from a human donor who had a prior SARS-CoV-2 infection. Both conserved end residues are trimmed from each CDR3.

cdr3_length	j_call	v_call	cdr3_aa
12	TRBJ1-1	TRBV7-2	ASSLVRDGTEAF
13	TRBJ2-5	TRBV3-1/TRBV3-2	ASSPSGFRVQTQY
12	TRBJ1-2	TRBV4-3	ASSQDRRTVGYT
13	TRBJ1-5	TRBV24-1	ATSEAGTVHQPQH
12	TRBJ2-3	TRBV5-4	ASTPLAGADTQY
13	TRBJ2-7	TRBV9	ASSARQGHTAEQY
14	TRBJ1-5	TRBV19	ASSIPQGRSNQPQH
14	TRBJ2-5	TRBV29-1	SVEEGVAGGQETQY
12	TRBJ2-7	TRBV6-5	ASSYGGDYYEQY
10	TRBJ2-1	TRBV12-3/TRBV12-4	ASTTAYNEQF
13	TRBJ1-2	TRBV7-2	ASSLWGQGADGYT
12	TRBJ1-1	TRBV2	ASSGRGGGTEAF
14	TRBJ1-5	TRBV18	ASSPLPGDSNQPQH
12	TRBJ1-5	TRBV3-1/TRBV3-2	ASSRTDSNQPQH
11	TRBJ2-7	TRBV28	ASSLRQGYEQY
13	TRBJ1-2	TRBV18	ASSPRQDPSTSYT
13	TRBJ1-6	TRBV19	ASSGDRDRGTPLH
12	TRBJ2-7	TRBV9	ASSFMPFSYEQY
14	TRBJ1-5	TRBV5-6	ASSCPGTGANQPQH
11	TRBJ1-1	TRBV24-1	ATSDGLNTEAF
11	TRBJ1-4	TRBV29-1	SVQGLGGEKLF
14	TRBJ2-5	TRBV5-1	ASSWPQGTADETQY
11	TRBJ1-6	TRBV12-3/TRBV12-4	ASTTQGNSPLH
15	TRBJ2-3	TRBV4-2	ASSQDPAGLSTDTQY
13	TRBJ2-1	TRBV7-3	ASSPGGGSYNEQF
13	TRBJ2-5	TRBV10-3	AIRATSGAQETQY
15	TRBJ2-6	TRBV6-1	ASSGTATGSGANVLT
16	TRBJ2-2	TRBV7-6	ASSLLPSGGATAGELF
14	TRBJ2-1	TRBV19	ASSPDTGLAHNEQF
14	TRBJ1-4	TRBV30	AWDRGQLATNEKLF
13	TRBJ2-1	TRBV5-6	ASSSPGHSYNEQF
11	TRBJ1-3	TRBV23-1	ARAQKDRNTIY
13	TRBJ1-2	TRBV18	ASSPGTGGRYGYT
10	TRBJ1-1	TRBV6-5	ASGQDFTEAF
14	TRBJ1-5	TRBV19	ASSIAGQGANQPQH
14	TRBJ2-7	TRBV18	ASSPQGQGTTYEQY
10	TRBJ2-7	TRBV30	AWSDRAYEQY
13	TRBJ1-2	TRBV7-6	ASSAFSGGGDGYT
10	TRBJ2-7	TRBV2	ASSEGWREQY
14	TRBJ2-3	TRBV10-3	AISEDRTASTDTQY
14	TRBJ2-5	TRBV19	ASSISWVTLQETQY
14	TRBJ2-1	TRBV3-1/TRBV3-2	ASTRRRGGPSNEQF
13	TRBJ1-3	TRBV7-9	ASSLFSASGNTIY
12	TRBJ2-5	TRBV19	ASSTRDSQETQY
10	TRBJ2-3	TRBV7-2	ASSQREDTQY
11	TRBJ2-7	TRBV3-1/TRBV3-2	ASSQTSYYEQY
10	TRBJ1-1	TRBV28	ASRGTGIEAF
11	TRBJ2-7	TRBV19	ASSRTGTEERY
13	TRBJ1-2	TRBV24-1	ATSESGTGSYGYT
10	TRBJ2-3	TRBV6-5	ASSSSTDTQY
13	TRBJ1-1	TRBV9	ASSVAPTVNTEAF
12	TRBJ1-5	TRBV19	ASSLRGGDQPQH
13	TRBJ1-6	TRBV6-5	ASSSEGAGASPLH
14	TRBJ1-2	TRBV2	ASSDPRDRVIYGYT
15	TRBJ2-7	TRBV5-1	ASSLWKMSGSSYEQY
13	TRBJ2-2	TRBV27	ASSSPQQNTGELF
19	TRBJ1-4	TRBV19	ASSIDLTGEKARGPNEKLF
13	TRBJ2-1	TRBV29-1	SVAWTASGNNEQF
12	TRBJ2-7	TRBV6-6	ASNHNLLRDEQY
16	TRBJ1-1	TRBV6-2/TRBV6-3	ASSLERSSQFLNTEAF